The 10 T cell receptor beta chains below were found in one sample sequenced in a study of blood T cell repertoires in COVID-19 (dated by TCRdb to 2018 to 2020). Library preparation used the immunoSEQ multiplex PCR assay. TCRdb mirrors the immuneACCESS table, restricted to in-frame sequences. Some clones are absent from its copies; in checked studies, under half trace to an unresolved V gene, and the reason for the others is unknown. The sample has about 220,000 clones on record, 80% to 90% of them singletons. The ten largest clones take up around 9.5% of the sample. The sample was peripheral blood. The receptor set was obtained from a man between 50 and 59 years old with active or convalescent COVID-19.

CDR3 residues: CSSTAGGDYGYTF. DNA for the CDR3: TGCAGCTCGACGGCAGGGGGCGACTATGGCTACACCTTC. The chain joins TRBV29-1 to TRBJ1-2; 8 positions agree with TRBD1. Germline trimming cut 8 bases from V and 3 bases from J; bases unmatched to any gene: 8. The germline V gene has CDR1 SQVTM and CDR2 ANQGSEA. The CDR3 has 13 amino acids. Using reference TRBV29-1 and TRBJ1-2 for the parts outside the CDR3, the full variable domain is SAVISQKPSRDICQRGTSLTIQCQVDSQVTMMFWYRQQPGQSLTLIATANQGSEATYESGFVIDKFPISRPNLTFSTLTVSNMSPEDSSIYLCSSTAGGDYGYTFGSGTRLTVV.

The rearrangement joins TRBV7-3 to TRBJ2-1; the match to TRBD2 covers 8 bases. The CDR3 sequence is 15 residues long. Germline V CDR1 and CDR2: SGHTA, FQGTGA. V dropped 4 bases and J dropped 5; count of bases not matched to a gene: 7. The CDR3 DNA follows: TGTGCCAGCAGCTCCGGCCTAGCGGGTAACAATGAGCAGTTCTTC. This codes for CASSSGLAGNNEQFF.

The chain is built from TRBV24-1 and TRBJ2-3, with a tentative D call TRBD2 (6 bases). CDR3 length: 17 residues. Between the trimmed V and J ends, which lost 5 bases and 3 bases, there was a span of 20 bases. Germline V gene sequence: CDR1 KGHDR, CDR2 SFDVKD. The CDR3 loop reads CATSVQGLTAGTDTQYF. The CDR3 DNA follows: TGTGCCACCAGTGTTCAGGGCCTTACAGCGGGTACAGATACGCAGTATTTT.

The CDR3 protein is CASSLSANSNQPQHF. CDR3 DNA: TGTGCCAGCAGCTTATCCGCTAATAGCAATCAGCCCCAGCATTTT. V usage is TRBV5-5 and J usage is TRBJ1-5; D uncertain. This CDR3 has 15 residues. Germline assignment: CDR1 SGHKS and CDR2 YYEKEE (reference sequence). Trimming pared 2 bases from V and 0 bases from J, leaving 9 bases between.

The chain uses TRBV5-1 and TRBJ2-2; 9 bases map to TRBD1. Germline CDR1 is SGHRS and CDR2 is YFSETQ. J gave up 5 bases and V 4 bases, and 6 bases lay outside the gene matches. This CDR3 has 15 amino acids. In DNA form, the CDR3 reads TGCGCCAGCAGCGCTGGGACAGGGAGAACCGGGGAGCTGTTTTTT. Translation: CASSAGTGRTGELFF.

V is TRBV13 and J is TRBJ2-3; D is ambiguous. The CDR3 is made up of 16 amino acids. Germline assignment: CDR1 PRHDT and CDR2 FYEKMQ (reference sequence). Trimming pared 5 bases from V and 1 base from J, leaving 16 bases between. The CDR3 sequence is CASSIHPRSGTDTQYF. CDR3 nucleotides: TGTGCCAGCAGCATCCATCCTAGGTCTGGCACAGATACGCAGTATTTT.

This chain uses TRBV7-7 with TRBJ2-5; the D gene is possibly TRBD1 (5 bases). There are 13 residues in the CDR3. CDR1 and CDR2 from the germline V gene are SSHAT and FNYEAQ (reference sequence). Trimming shortened V by 1 base and J by 2 bases, and 5 bases separated the two germline ends. The CDR3 is CASSLDRQETQYF. The CDR3, as DNA: TGTGCCAGCAGCTTAGACAGGCAAGAGACCCAGTACTTC.

V and J are TRBV2 and TRBJ1-2; no firm D call. V was shortened by 3 bases and J by 5 bases, with 7 bases between the two germline ends. Germline assignment: CDR1 SNHLY and CDR2 FYNNEI. There are 12 residues in the CDR3. The CDR3 loop is CASSDTGYGYTF. DNA for the CDR3: TGTGCCAGCAGTGATACGGGTTATGGCTACACCTTC. Supplemented by reference TRBV2 and TRBJ1-2, the full variable domain reads EPEVTQTPSHQVTQMGQEVILRCVPISNHLYFYWYRQILGQKVEFLVSFYNNEISEKSEIFDDQFSVERPDGSNFTLKIRSTKLEDSAMYFCASSDTGYGYTFGSGTRLTVV.

The CDR3 coding sequence is TGTGCCAGTAGTATAGGGGGGACAGGGTATGAGCAGCCCCAGCATTTT. It yields the protein CASSIGGTGYEQPQHF. The V call is TRBV19, the J call TRBJ1-5; 9 bases fit TRBD1. Germline CDR1 and CDR2: LNHDA and SQIVND (reference sequence). The CDR3 is 16 amino acids. The V segment lost 1 base and the J segment 7 bases; nucleotides outside the gene matches: 8.

The J gene is TRBJ1-1, the V gene TRBV20-1, with D possibly matching TRBD1 (6 bases). Trimming took off 5 bases at V and 13 bases at J, with 17 bases between the two ends. This CDR3 is 11 amino acids long. From germline, CDR1 is DFQATT and CDR2 SNEGSKA (reference sequence). The CDR3 spells CSASQGFNDFF. The CDR3 DNA sequence: TGCAGTGCTTCACAGGGATTTAATGATTTCTTT.